This T cell receptor (beta chain) was captured by sequencing in a study of T cells in localized non-small cell lung cancer. CDR1 SGHTA and CDR2 FQGNSA come from the germline V gene. V dropped 4 bases and J dropped 8 bases, with 14 bases sitting between them. The CDR3 has 13 residues. The data were produced by immunoSEQ multiplex PCR, yet TCRdb's version contains in-frame clones alone and is incomplete. The table records some 26,000 clones, around 90% of them present only once. This sequence originates from a woman aged 18-49 years with stage I lung adenocarcinoma. This sample comprised peripheral blood, obtained before any cancer treatment. The V call is TRBV7-2, the J call TRBJ1-2, with no clear D. The CDR3 DNA follows: TGTGCCAGCAGCTCTGGCTATGACTGGGGCTACACCTTC. As protein: CASSSGYDWGYTF. Looking up the rest from reference TRBV7-2 and TRBJ1-2 gives the full variable domain: GAGVSQSPSNKVTEKGKDVELRCDPISGHTALYWYRQSLGQGLEFLIYFQGNSAPDKSGLPSDRFSAERTGGSVSTLTIQRTQQEDSAVYLCASSSGYDWGYTFGSGTRLTVV.